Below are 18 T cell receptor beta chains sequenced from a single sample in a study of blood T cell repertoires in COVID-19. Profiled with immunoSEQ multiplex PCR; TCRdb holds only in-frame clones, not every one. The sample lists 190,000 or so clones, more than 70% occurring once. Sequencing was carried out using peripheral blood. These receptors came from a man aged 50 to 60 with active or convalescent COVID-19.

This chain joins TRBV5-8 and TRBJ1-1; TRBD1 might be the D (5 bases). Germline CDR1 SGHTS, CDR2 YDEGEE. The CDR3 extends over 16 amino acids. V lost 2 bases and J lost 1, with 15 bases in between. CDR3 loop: CASSLPRTFRNTEAFF. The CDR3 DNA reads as TGTGCCAGCAGCTTACCCAGGACATTCAGGAACACTGAAGCTTTCTTT.

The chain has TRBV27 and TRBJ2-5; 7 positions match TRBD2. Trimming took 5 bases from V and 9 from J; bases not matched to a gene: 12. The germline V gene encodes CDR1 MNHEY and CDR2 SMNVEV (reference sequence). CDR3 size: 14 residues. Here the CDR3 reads CASSPSIAGSAQYF. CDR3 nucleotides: TGTGCCAGCAGTCCTTCAATAGCGGGTTCGGCCCAGTACTTC.

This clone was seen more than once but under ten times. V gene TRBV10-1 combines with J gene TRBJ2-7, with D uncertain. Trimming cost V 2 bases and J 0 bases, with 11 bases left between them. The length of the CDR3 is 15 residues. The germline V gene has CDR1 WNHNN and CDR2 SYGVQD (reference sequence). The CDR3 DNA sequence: TGCGCCAGCAGTGAGAAACGGCGGAACTCCTACGAGCAGTACTTC. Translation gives CASSEKRRNSYEQYF.

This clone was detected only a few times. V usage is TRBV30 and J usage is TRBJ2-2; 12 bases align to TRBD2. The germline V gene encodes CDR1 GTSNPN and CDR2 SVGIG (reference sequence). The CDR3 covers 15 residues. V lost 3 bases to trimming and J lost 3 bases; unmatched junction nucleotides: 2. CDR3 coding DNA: TGTGCCTGGAGGCTAGCGGGAGGGGACACCGGGGAGCTGTTTTTT. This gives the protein CAWRLAGGDTGELFF.

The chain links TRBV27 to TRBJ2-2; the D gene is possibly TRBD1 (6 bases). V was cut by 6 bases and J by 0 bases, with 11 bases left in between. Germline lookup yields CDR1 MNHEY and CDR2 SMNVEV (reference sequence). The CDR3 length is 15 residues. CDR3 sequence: CASRSSGANTGELFF. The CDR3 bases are TGTGCCAGCAGAAGTTCAGGGGCGAACACCGGGGAGCTGTTTTTT.

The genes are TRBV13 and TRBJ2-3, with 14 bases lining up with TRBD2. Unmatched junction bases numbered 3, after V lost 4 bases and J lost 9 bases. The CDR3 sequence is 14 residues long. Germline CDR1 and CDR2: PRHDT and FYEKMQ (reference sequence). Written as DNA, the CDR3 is TGTGCCAGCAGCTCTGGACTAGCGGGGGGAACGCAGTATTTT. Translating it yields CASSSGLAGGTQYF.

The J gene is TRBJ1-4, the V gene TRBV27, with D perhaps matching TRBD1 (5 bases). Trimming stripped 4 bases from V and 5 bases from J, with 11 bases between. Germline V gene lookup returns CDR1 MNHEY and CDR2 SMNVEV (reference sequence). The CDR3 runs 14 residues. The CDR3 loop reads CASSSNAGNEKLFF. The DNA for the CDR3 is TGTGCCAGCAGTTCTAACGCAGGGAATGAAAAACTGTTTTTT.

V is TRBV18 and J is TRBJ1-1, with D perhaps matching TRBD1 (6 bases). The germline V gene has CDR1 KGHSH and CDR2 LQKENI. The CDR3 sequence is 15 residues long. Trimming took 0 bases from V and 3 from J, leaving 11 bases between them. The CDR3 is CASSPPGNRDTEAFF. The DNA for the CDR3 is TGTGCCAGCTCACCACCGGGGAACAGGGACACTGAAGCTTTCTTT. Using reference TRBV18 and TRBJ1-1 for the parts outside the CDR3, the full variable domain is NAGVMQNPRHLVRRRGQEARLRCSPMKGHSHVYWYRQLPEEGLKFMVYLQKENIIDESGMPKERFSAEFPKEGPSILRIQQVVRGDSAAYFCASSPPGNRDTEAFFGQGTRLTVV.

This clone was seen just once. CDR3 protein: CAISELQNTGELFF. The CDR3 bases are TGTGCCATCAGTGAGTTACAGAACACCGGGGAGCTGTTTTTT. The J gene is TRBJ2-2, the V gene TRBV10-3; no clear D gene. This CDR3 region has 14 residues. Germline V lookup: CDR1 ENHRY, CDR2 SYGVKD. V lost 1 base to trimming and J lost 1 base, with 4 bases between them.

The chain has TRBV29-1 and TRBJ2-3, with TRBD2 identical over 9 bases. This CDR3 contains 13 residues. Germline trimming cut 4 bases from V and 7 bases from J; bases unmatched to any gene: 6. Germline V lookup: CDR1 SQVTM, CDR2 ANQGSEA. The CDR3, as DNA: TGCAGCGTTGTGTTAGCGGGAGTGAATACGCAGTATTTT. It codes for CSVVLAGVNTQYF.

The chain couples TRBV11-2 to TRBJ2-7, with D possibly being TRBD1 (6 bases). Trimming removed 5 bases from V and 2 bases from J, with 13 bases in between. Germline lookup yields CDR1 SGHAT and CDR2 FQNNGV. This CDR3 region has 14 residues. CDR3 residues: CASSLVRQAYEQYF. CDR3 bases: TGTGCCAGCAGCCTAGTCCGACAGGCCTACGAGCAGTACTTC.

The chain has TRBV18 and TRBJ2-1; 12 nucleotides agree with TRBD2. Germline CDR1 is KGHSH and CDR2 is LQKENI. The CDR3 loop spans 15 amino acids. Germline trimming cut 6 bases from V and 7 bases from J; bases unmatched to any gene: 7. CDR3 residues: CASSPPTSGRNEQFF. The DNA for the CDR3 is TGTGCCAGCTCCCCCCCGACTAGCGGGAGAAATGAGCAGTTCTTC.

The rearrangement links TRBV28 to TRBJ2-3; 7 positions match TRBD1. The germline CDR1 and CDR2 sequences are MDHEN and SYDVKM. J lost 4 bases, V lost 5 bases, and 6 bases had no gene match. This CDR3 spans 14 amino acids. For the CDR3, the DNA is TGTGCCAGCAGTCCTGAGGGGGCAGCAGATACGCAGTATTTT. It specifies CASSPEGAADTQYF. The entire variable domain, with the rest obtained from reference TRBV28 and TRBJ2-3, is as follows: DVKVTQSSRYLVKRTGEKVFLECVQDMDHENMFWYRQDPGLGLRLIYFSYDVKMKEKGDIPEGYSVSREKKERFSLILESASTNQTSMYLCASSPEGAADTQYFGPGTRLTVL.

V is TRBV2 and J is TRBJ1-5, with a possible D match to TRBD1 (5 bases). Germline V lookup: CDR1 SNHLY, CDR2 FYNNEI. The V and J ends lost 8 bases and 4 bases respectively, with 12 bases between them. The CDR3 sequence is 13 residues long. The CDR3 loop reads CASLRGMNQPQHF. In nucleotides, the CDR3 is TGTGCCAGCTTGCGGGGGATGAATCAGCCCCAGCATTTT.

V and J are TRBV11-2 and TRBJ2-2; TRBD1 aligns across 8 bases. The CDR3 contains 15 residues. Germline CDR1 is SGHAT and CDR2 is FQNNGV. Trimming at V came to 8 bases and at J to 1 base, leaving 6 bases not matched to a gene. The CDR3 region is CASATGTGNTGELFF. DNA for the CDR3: TGTGCCAGCGCGACCGGGACAGGGAACACCGGGGAGCTGTTTTTT.

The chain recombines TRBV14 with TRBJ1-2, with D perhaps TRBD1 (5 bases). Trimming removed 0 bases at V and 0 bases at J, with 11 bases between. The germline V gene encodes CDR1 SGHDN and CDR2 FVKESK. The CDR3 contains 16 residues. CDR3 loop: CASSQDPGLTNYGYTF. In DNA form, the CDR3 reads TGTGCCAGCAGCCAAGATCCGGGACTTACTAACTATGGCTACACCTTC.

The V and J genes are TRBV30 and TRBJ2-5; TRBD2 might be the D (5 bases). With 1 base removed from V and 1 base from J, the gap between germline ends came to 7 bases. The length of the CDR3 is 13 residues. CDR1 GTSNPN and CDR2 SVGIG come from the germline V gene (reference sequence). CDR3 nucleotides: TGTGCCTGGAGTGAGGACTCCCAAGAGACCCAGTACTTC. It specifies CAWSEDSQETQYF.

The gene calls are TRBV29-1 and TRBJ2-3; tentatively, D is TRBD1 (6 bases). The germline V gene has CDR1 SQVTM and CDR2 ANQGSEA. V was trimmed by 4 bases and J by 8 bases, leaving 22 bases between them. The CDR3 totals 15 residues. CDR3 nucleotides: TGCAGCGTTGTTCCCAGGGGCGGGTGGAGTCGTACGCAGTATTTT. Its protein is CSVVPRGGWSRTQYF.